Below, 24 T cell receptor beta chains from the same sample are listed, as sequenced in a study of technical replicates of blood from four donors. The table came from immunoSEQ multiplex PCR; TCRdb's copy has only in-frame clones and leaves some out. The sample has fewer than 80,000 clones; 85% to 90% are singletons. The sequenced material came from PBMCs. The receptors come from a human donor in good health. Some clones in this sample may be carry-over from other donors' samples.

The chain recombines TRBV30 with TRBJ1-6, with a weak D call TRBD1 (5 bases). Trimming cost V 6 bases and J 0 bases, with 9 bases left between them. Germline lookup yields CDR1 GTSNPN and CDR2 SVGIG (reference sequence). The CDR3 loop spans 14 amino acids. The CDR3 DNA is TGTGCCTGTAGGGGTAGCTCCTATAATTCACCCCTCCACTTT. This sequence encodes CACRGSSYNSPLHF.

The chain employs TRBV4-1 and TRBJ2-3; 7 positions match TRBD1. The V gene end was trimmed by 3 bases and the J gene end by 1 base; junction bases not matched to a gene: 1. The germline CDR1 and CDR2 sequences are MGHRA and YSYEKL. The CDR3 length is 14 residues. The DNA for the CDR3 is TGCGCCAGCAGCCACGGACAGGGCACAGATACGCAGTATTTT. Its translation: CASSHGQGTDTQYF.

The gene calls are TRBV5-8 and TRBJ1-1; D perhaps matches TRBD1 (6 bases). V was shortened by 5 bases and J by 4 bases, with 12 bases between the two germline ends. Germline V CDR1 and CDR2: SGHTS, YDEGEE. The CDR3 covers 13 residues. CDR3 loop: CASRGGRSTEAFF. The CDR3 DNA follows: TGTGCCAGCAGAGGGGGACGTAGCACTGAAGCTTTCTTT.

V usage is TRBV19 and J usage is TRBJ2-7; 9 nucleotides agree with TRBD2. Trimming cost V 5 bases and J 3 bases; bases outside gene matches: 2. The CDR3 is 13 amino acids. CDR1 LNHDA and CDR2 SQIVND come from the germline V gene (reference sequence). The CDR3 sequence: CASSLAGSYEQYF. Written as DNA, the CDR3 is TGTGCCAGTAGTCTAGCGGGAAGCTACGAGCAGTACTTC.

V and J are TRBV7-2 and TRBJ2-1, with TRBD2 matching over 12 bases. The CDR3 totals 17 residues. CDR1 is SGHTA and CDR2 is FQGNSA in the germline V gene. V shed 5 bases, J shed 4 bases, and the junction held 9 bases outside the gene matches. DNA for the CDR3: TGTGCCAGCAGCGCAGCTAGCGGGGGGGCCTCTTACAATGAGCAGTTCTTC. Protein sequence: CASSAASGGASYNEQFF.

The chain carries TRBV25-1 and TRBJ1-1; the D is unclear. Germline V gene sequence: CDR1 MGHDK, CDR2 SYGVNS. The CDR3 is 14 amino acids. Trimming took off 0 bases at V and 4 bases at J, with 9 bases between the two ends. CDR3 bases: TGTGCCAGCAGTGAATATCCCCCGGGCACTGAAGCTTTCTTT. This encodes CASSEYPPGTEAFF.

V usage is TRBV5-1 and J usage is TRBJ1-1; the D is unclear. Trimming took 4 bases from V and 4 from J, leaving 14 bases between them. This CDR3 has 14 amino acids. CDR1 and CDR2 from the germline V gene are SGHRS and YFSETQ. CDR3 amino acids: CASSDFGLGTEAFF. CDR3 in DNA: TGCGCCAGCAGCGACTTCGGACTGGGCACTGAAGCTTTCTTT.

The chain couples TRBV5-1 to TRBJ2-5; 10 bases are shared with TRBD2. V was clipped by 2 bases and J by 0 bases; unmatched bases: 19. Germline CDR1 SGHRS, CDR2 YFSETQ. This CDR3 spans 21 amino acids. The CDR3 coding sequence is TGCGCCAGCAGCTTCCCCAACCACATCGCTAGCGGGAGCGCGTACCAAGAGACCCAGTACTTC. This sequence encodes CASSFPNHIASGSAYQETQYF.

The chain recombines TRBV30 with TRBJ1-6; D not certain. Germline V gene data show CDR1 as GTSNPN and CDR2 as SVGIG (reference sequence). V was pared by 0 bases and J by 8 bases, with 11 bases between. The CDR3 sequence is 14 residues long. CDR3 in DNA: TGTGCCTGGAGTGTACTAGTGATCGATTCACCCCTCCACTTT. It translates to CAWSVLVIDSPLHF.

The J gene is TRBJ1-2, the V gene TRBV9; D is ambiguous. The germline V gene has CDR1 SGDLS and CDR2 YYNGEE. This CDR3 comprises 15 residues. With 4 bases removed from V and 4 bases from J, the gap between germline ends came to 17 bases. CDR3 sequence (DNA): TGTGCCAGCAGCCAGGTCTCCATTGGCCGCTATGGCTACACCTTC. As protein: CASSQVSIGRYGYTF.

The chain combines TRBV5-8 with TRBJ2-1, with TRBD2 identical over 7 bases. In germline, CDR1 is SGHTS, CDR2 YDEGEE. The CDR3 loop spans 15 amino acids. Losses at the gene ends were 1 base for V and 1 base for J; bases not matched to a gene: 2. DNA of the CDR3: TGTGCCAGCAGCTTGCGAGCGGGGTCCTACAATGAGCAGTTCTTC. Translated, it gives CASSLRAGSYNEQFF.

The chain employs TRBV6-5 and TRBJ1-4, with 10 nucleotides matching TRBD1. The CDR3 sequence is 15 residues long. V was clipped by 2 bases and J by 5 bases; unmatched bases: 2. Germline CDR1 reads MNHEY; CDR2 reads SVGAGI. The CDR3 loop reads CASSYTTGGNEKLFF. DNA of the CDR3: TGTGCCAGCAGTTACACGACAGGGGGCAATGAAAAACTGTTTTTT.

The genes are TRBV11-2 and TRBJ1-2, with TRBD1 identical over 9 bases. The CDR3 runs to 14 residues. Germline V gene lookup returns CDR1 SGHAT and CDR2 FQNNGV. With 1 base clipped from V and 6 bases from J, the junction kept 3 bases outside the gene matches. CDR3 coding DNA: TGTGCCAGCAGCTTAGGACAGGGGGTGAATGGCTACACCTTC. Amino acids: CASSLGQGVNGYTF.

The chain employs TRBV7-9 and TRBJ2-1; tentatively, D is TRBD1 (5 bases). Germline V gene data show CDR1 as SEHNR and CDR2 as FQNEAQ (reference sequence). V was shortened by 2 bases and J by 5 bases, with 13 bases between the two germline ends. The CDR3 contains 15 residues. The CDR3 DNA is TGTGCCAGCAGCTTAAGGGCTACAGGTGACAATGAGCAGTTCTTC. Its protein is CASSLRATGDNEQFF.

About this clone itself: At one end, the junction sequence differs from germline, possibly due to a read error. The chain couples TRBV13 to TRBJ2-5, with a tentative D call TRBD2 (6 bases). This CDR3 has 14 residues. Germline V gives CDR1 PRHDT, CDR2 FYEKMQ (reference sequence). The chain's CDR3 is CASSLGRGLETQYF. CDR3 DNA: TGTGCCAGCAGCCTAGGTCGGGGGTTGGAGACCCAGTACTTC.

This chain joins TRBV4-3 and TRBJ2-1, with 7 bases lining up with TRBD2. The CDR3 is 20 residues long. J was trimmed by 0 bases and V by 4 bases; bases with no gene match: 18. Germline CDR1 and CDR2: LGHNA and YSLEER. For the CDR3, the DNA is TGCGCCAGCAGCCGATTATGGCCGGGGGGTACTTTGAGCTCCTACAATGAGCAGTTCTTC. This gives the protein CASSRLWPGGTLSSYNEQFF.

This chain links TRBV15 with TRBJ1-3, with 8 bases fitting TRBD1. Germline CDR1 is LNHNV and CDR2 is YYDKDF (reference sequence). The CDR3 is made up of 16 amino acids. J gave up 0 bases and V 2 bases, and 3 bases lay outside the gene matches. CDR3 amino acids: CATSRKDRGSGNTIYF. In nucleotides, the CDR3 is TGTGCCACCAGCAGAAAAGACAGGGGCTCTGGAAACACCATATATTTT.

The chain is built from TRBV4-3 and TRBJ2-2, with a tentative D call TRBD1 (6 bases). The germline V gene has CDR1 LGHNA and CDR2 YSLEER. V lost 0 bases to trimming and J lost 6 bases, with 11 bases between them. The CDR3 loop spans 15 amino acids. CDR3 protein: CASSQDTGLAGELFF. The CDR3 nucleotides read TGCGCCAGCAGCCAAGATACAGGGCTTGCCGGGGAGCTGTTTTTT.

This clone has a single count. The V gene is TRBV27, the J gene TRBJ2-3; 7 nucleotides line up with TRBD2. V was pared by 6 bases and J by 5 bases, with 5 bases of the junction left unmatched. The germline CDR1 and CDR2 sequences are MNHEY and SMNVEV (reference sequence). The CDR3 has 13 residues. The CDR3 DNA reads TGTGCCAGCAGATTCTCTAGCGGAGATACGCAGTATTTT. This translates into CASRFSSGDTQYF.

This clone has a single count. This chain uses TRBV7-3 with TRBJ2-1, with 8 bases aligning to TRBD2. The trim removed 4 bases at V and 8 bases at J, leaving 13 bases unmatched. CDR3 length: 16 residues. Germline CDR1 reads SGHTA; CDR2 reads FQGTGA. CDR3 in amino acids: CASSWTGTRYGDEQFF. The CDR3, as DNA: TGTGCCAGCAGCTGGACCGGGACTAGATACGGCGATGAGCAGTTCTTC.

The chain carries TRBV7-2 and TRBJ2-7; maybe TRBD2 (5 bases). The CDR3 extends over 13 amino acids. The V gene lost 5 bases and the J gene lost 4 bases, with 12 bases spanning the gap. Germline assignment: CDR1 SGHTA and CDR2 FQGNSA. Written as DNA, the CDR3 is TGTGCCAGCAGCCCCCCCGGGAAGTACGAGCAGTACTTC. It is translated as CASSPPGKYEQYF.

Only one count was recorded for this clone. The chain recombines TRBV6-5 with TRBJ1-2; D uncertain. V lost 7 bases to trimming and J lost 7 bases, with 13 bases between them. The length of the CDR3 is 12 residues. Per germline, CDR1 MNHEY and CDR2 SVGAGI. The CDR3 DNA reads as TGTGCCAGCACCCCCACGGCAGGTGGCTACACCTTC. It is translated as CASTPTAGGYTF.

A remark on this clone: The junction departs from the called germline gene at one end, perhaps through a read error. The chain joins TRBV2 to TRBJ2-1; 9 bases are a match to TRBD2. The V gene's germline CDR1 is SNHLY and CDR2 FYNNEI. The CDR3 contains 13 residues. CDR3: CASSVGSGGPPIF. CDR3 DNA sequence: TGTGCCAGCAGTGTCGGTAGCGGGGGACCTCCGATCTTC. The full variable domain, with the rest looked up from reference TRBV2 and TRBJ2-1, is EPEVTQTPSHQVTQMGQEVILRCVPISNHLYFYWYRQILGQKVEFLVSFYNNEISEKSEIFDDQFSVERPDGSNFTLKIRSTKLEDSAMYFCASSVGSGGPPIFGPGTRLTVL.

The chain carries TRBV30 and TRBJ1-2; 8 positions agree with TRBD1. V lost 2 bases and J lost 8; bases outside the gene matches: 16. This CDR3 has 16 amino acids. CDR1 GTSNPN and CDR2 SVGIG come from the germline V gene (reference sequence). CDR3 loop: CAWSPDDAWTGSGYTF. In nucleotides, the CDR3 is TGTGCCTGGAGTCCCGATGACGCTTGGACAGGGAGCGGCTACACCTTC.